The 13 T cell receptor beta chains in this list originate from one sample, sequenced in a study of T cell changes during pregnancy in multiple sclerosis (dated by TCRdb to between 2018 and 2020). Library preparation employed the immunoSEQ multiplex PCR assay. TCRdb re-hosts the immuneACCESS table, in-frame sequences only. Its copies lack some clones; in the studies checked, an unresolved V gene accounts for under half of them, and the cause for the rest is not known. This sample gives about 83,000 clones in total; about 96% of them show up just once. Roughly 1.2% of the sample is taken by the ten largest. The material was peripheral blood, obtained in the second trimester of pregnancy. The receptors originated from a female donor with multiple sclerosis, enrolled in a pregnancy study.

The chain is built from TRBV7-8 and TRBJ2-5; D perhaps matches TRBD1 (6 bases). The V and J ends lost 4 bases and 2 bases respectively, with 8 bases between them. Germline CDR1 is SGHVS and CDR2 is FQNEAQ. The CDR3 is 13 amino acids. In nucleotides, the CDR3 is TGTGCCAGCAGCTCGAGGGGGCAAGAGACCCAGTACTTC. As protein: CASSSRGQETQYF.

The V call is TRBV14, the J call TRBJ2-5; D is unclear. CDR3 length: 15 amino acids. V lost 0 bases, J lost 2 bases, and 10 bases lay in between. Germline-derived CDR1 and CDR2 are SGHDN and FVKESK. The CDR3 loop is CASSQDLGYQETQYF. The CDR3 DNA sequence: TGTGCCAGCAGCCAAGATCTGGGCTATCAAGAGACCCAGTACTTC. The variable domain in full, completed from reference TRBV14 and TRBJ2-5, reads EAGVTQFPSHSVIEKGQTVTLRCDPISGHDNLYWYRRVMGKEIKFLLHFVKESKQDESGMPNNRFLAERTGGTYSTLKVQPAELEDSGVYFCASSQDLGYQETQYFGPGTRLLVL.

The chain employs TRBV29-1 and TRBJ1-1, with a possible D match to TRBD1 (5 bases). This CDR3 spans 11 amino acids. V was cut by 4 bases and J by 8 bases, with 11 bases left in between. Germline V lookup: CDR1 SQVTM, CDR2 ANQGSEA. The CDR3 protein is CSVVGPNEAFF. CDR3 in DNA: TGCAGCGTTGTGGGGCCGAACGAAGCTTTCTTT.

The gene calls are TRBV5-4 and TRBJ2-5, with 14 bases that match TRBD2. The germline V gene encodes CDR1 SGHNT and CDR2 YYREEE (reference sequence). V shed 4 bases, J shed 4 bases, and the junction held 3 bases outside the gene matches. This CDR3 has 15 amino acids. The CDR3 sequence: CASSPGTSGGETQYF. CDR3 nucleotide sequence: TGTGCCAGCAGCCCAGGGACTAGCGGGGGAGAGACCCAGTACTTC.

The V gene is TRBV5-5, the J gene TRBJ2-7; the D gene is possibly TRBD1 (6 bases). CDR1 SGHKS and CDR2 YYEKEE come from the germline V gene (reference sequence). The CDR3 sequence is 13 residues long. V was cut by 3 bases and J by 6 bases, with 13 bases left in between. CDR3 loop: CASSSGTPFEQYF. The CDR3 DNA reads as TGTGCCAGCAGCTCCGGGACACCCTTCGAGCAGTACTTC.

The chain couples TRBV29-1 to TRBJ1-1; D not certain. V was trimmed by 4 bases and J by 11 bases, leaving 11 bases between them. Per germline, CDR1 SQVTM and CDR2 ANQGSEA. CDR3 length equals 10 residues. The CDR3 nucleotides are TGCAGCGTTGTAAAAGAAGCGGCTTTCTTT. Its protein product is CSVVKEAAFF.

The chain combines TRBV6-6 with TRBJ1-1; 7 bases agree with TRBD1. Per the germline V gene, CDR1 is MNHNY and CDR2 is SVGAGI (reference sequence). Trimming took 1 base from V and 11 from J; bases not matched to a gene: 7. The CDR3 is 13 residues long. For the CDR3, the DNA is TGTGCCAGCAGTTACTACGGACAGGCCGCGGCTTTCTTT. Translating gives CASSYYGQAAAFF.

This clone was detected a few times. The CDR3 DNA is TGTGCCAGCAGCCAAGAAGAACTAGCGGTTGACGAGCAGTTCTTC. Its protein product is CASSQEELAVDEQFF. The chain combines TRBV4-2 with TRBJ2-1, with TRBD2 matching 8 bases. This CDR3 is built from 15 residues. The germline V gene has CDR1 LGHNA and CDR2 YNFKEQ. J gave up 10 bases and V 0 bases, and 8 bases lay outside the gene matches.

J is TRBJ1-2 and V is TRBV5-1; 9 bases are a match to TRBD1. CDR1 and CDR2 (germline): SGHRS, YFSETQ. V was clipped by 4 bases and J by 6 bases; unmatched bases: 4. The CDR3 is 13 residues long. CDR3 DNA: TGCGCCAGCAGCAGACAGGGGGGGCATGGCTACACCTTC. Its translation: CASSRQGGHGYTF.

The V gene is TRBV28, the J gene TRBJ1-2; 7 nucleotides align to TRBD1. The length of the CDR3 is 15 residues. The V gene's germline CDR1 is MDHEN and CDR2 SYDVKM. With 7 bases clipped from V and 5 bases from J, the junction kept 13 bases outside the gene matches. CDR3 in amino acids: CASTGKGQLFYGYTF. The CDR3 DNA follows: TGTGCCAGCACCGGGAAGGGACAGCTCTTTTATGGCTACACCTTC.

The V gene is TRBV25-1, the J gene TRBJ2-3; 11 bases are shared with TRBD2. After removal of 4 bases from V and 3 bases from J, the junction contained 3 bases not matched to a gene. Per the germline V gene, CDR1 is MGHDK and CDR2 is SYGVNS. CDR3 length: 15 amino acids. The CDR3 protein is CASSVLAGVTDTQYF. CDR3 in DNA: TGTGCCAGCAGTGTACTAGCGGGAGTGACAGATACGCAGTATTTT.

This clone was seen just once. J is TRBJ2-6 and V is TRBV5-1, with D unresolved. Germline CDR1 SGHRS, CDR2 YFSETQ. The CDR3 has 15 amino acids. Trimming stripped 2 bases from V and 1 base from J, with 7 bases between. The CDR3 sequence: CASSLWASGANVLTF. As DNA, the CDR3 is TGCGCCAGCAGCTTATGGGCTTCTGGGGCCAACGTCCTGACTTTC. Using reference TRBV5-1 and TRBJ2-6 for the parts outside the CDR3, the full variable domain is KAGVTQTPRYLIKTRGQQVTLSCSPISGHRSVSWYQQTPGQGLQFLFEYFSETQRNKGNFPGRFSGRQFSNSRSEMNVSTLELGDSALYLCASSLWASGANVLTFGAGSRLTVL.

This chain links TRBV19 with TRBJ1-5; D is ambiguous. The CDR3 consists of 12 residues. Trimming stripped 5 bases from V and 7 bases from J, with 9 bases between. Germline V lookup: CDR1 LNHDA, CDR2 SQIVND (reference sequence). The DNA for the CDR3 is TGTGCCAGTAGTGGCAGGCTACAGCCCCAGCATTTT. Translating gives CASSGRLQPQHF.